This T cell receptor beta chain stems from a study of blood T cell repertoires in COVID-19. Data came from immunoSEQ multiplex PCR; TCRdb stores just in-frame clones and leaves some out. The sample yields some 270,000 clones, roughly 89% seen once. This study enrolled people aged about 18 to 90 from around 26 US geographic areas. Participant-reported clinical history was the basis for cohort assignment. The recovered donors of Cohort 3 showed two negative PCRs, clearance, or symptom resolution. The trim removed 3 bases at V and 6 bases at J, leaving 2 bases unmatched. The length of the CDR3 is 13 residues. The germline CDR1 and CDR2 sequences are SEHNR and FQNEAQ (reference sequence).

The chain links TRBV7-9 to TRBJ2-7; 10 positions match TRBD1. This clonotype was obtained from a woman in her forties who had recovered from COVID-19. The specimen was PBMCs or T cells enriched from blood (not recorded which). The CDR3 sequence is CASSFWTGGEQYF. The CDR3 bases are TGTGCCAGCAGCTTTTGGACAGGGGGCGAGCAGTACTTC.